Listed here are 23 T cell receptor beta chains from one sample, sequenced in a study of OX40 agonist ivuxolimab in advanced cancers. The library came from the immunoSEQ multiplex PCR assay. TCRdb stores this immuneACCESS table with in-frame sequences only. Part of the clones is absent; in the studies checked, under half of the shortfall reflects unresolved V genes, and no reason is known for the rest. The sample has tens of thousands of clones on record, roughly 84% of them singletons. Over 4% of the sample is held by the ten biggest clonotypes. This specimen consisted of CD4+ or CD8+ T cells sorted from blood, obtained in a trial of the OX40 agonist ivuxolimab. These receptors were taken from an adult with an advanced solid tumor such as melanoma, head and neck, liver or kidney cancer.

The chain links TRBV5-1 to TRBJ2-3, with 11 bases aligning to TRBD2. The CDR3 has 16 amino acids. Germline CDR1 and CDR2: SGHRS and YFSETQ. J was trimmed by 4 bases and V by 4 bases; bases with no gene match: 8. The CDR3 loop reads CASSASTSGTSDTQYF. The CDR3 DNA is TGCGCCAGCAGCGCCTCGACTAGCGGGACGTCAGATACGCAGTATTTT. Drawing the rest from reference TRBV5-1 and TRBJ2-3, the complete variable domain is KAGVTQTPRYLIKTRGQQVTLSCSPISGHRSVSWYQQTPGQGLQFLFEYFSETQRNKGNFPGRFSGRQFSNSRSEMNVSTLELGDSALYLCASSASTSGTSDTQYFGPGTRLTVL.

The chain joins TRBV19 to TRBJ2-1, with D possibly matching TRBD1 (8 bases). The germline gives CDR1 LNHDA, CDR2 SQIVND (reference sequence). V lost 4 bases and J 3 bases, leaving 16 bases between the germline ends. The CDR3 sequence is 16 residues long. The CDR3 DNA is TGTGCCAGTAGTAACGACAGGGGAGGGGACTACAATGAGCAGTTCTTC. This codes for CASSNDRGGDYNEQFF.

The chain employs TRBV7-1 and TRBJ2-7, with D hard to call. TRBV7-1 is annotated as an ORF whose role is uncertain. The CDR3 runs 13 residues. The V end was cut by 4 bases, the J end by 4 bases, with 11 bases between. CDR3 protein: CASSLGVGYEQYF. The CDR3 DNA reads as TGTGCCAGCAGCTTAGGTGTCGGGTACGAGCAGTACTTC.

This clone showed up just once. The chain couples TRBV7-9 to TRBJ1-3; D unclear. Trimming removed 3 bases at V and 0 bases at J, with 15 bases between. CDR1 SEHNR and CDR2 FQNEAQ come from the germline V gene (reference sequence). The CDR3 consists of 17 residues. The DNA of the CDR3 is TGTGCCAGCAGCTTCCTGTACCGGGCCGGCTCTGGAAACACCATATATTTT. Its translation is CASSFLYRAGSGNTIYF.

The chain joins TRBV7-3 to TRBJ2-3, with 11 bases aligning to TRBD2. Trimming removed 2 bases from V and 5 bases from J; junction bases left unmatched: 3. Looked up from germline, CDR1 is SGHTA and CDR2 is FQGTGA. The CDR3 sequence is 15 residues long. CDR3 protein: CASSLLAGGLDTQYF. CDR3 in DNA: TGTGCCAGCAGCTTATTAGCGGGAGGGTTAGATACGCAGTATTTT. Full variable domain (rest looked up from reference TRBV7-3 and TRBJ2-3): GAGVSQTPSNKVTEKGKYVELRCDPISGHTALYWYRQSLGQGPEFLIYFQGTGAADDSGLPNDRFFAVRPEGSVSTLKIQRTERGDSAVYLCASSLLAGGLDTQYFGPGTRLTVL.

The V gene is TRBV6-1, the J gene TRBJ2-5, with 7 bases that match TRBD1. The end of the DNA fits TRBJ2-7 better, so the J call may be wrong. The CDR3 totals 13 residues. CDR1 and CDR2 (germline): MNHNS, SASEGT. The CDR3 spells CASSRDSYYEQYF. CDR3 nucleotides: TGTGCCAGCAGCCGGGACAGTTATTACGAGCAGTACTTC.

The chain recombines TRBV5-6 with TRBJ1-4; tentatively, D is TRBD1 (5 bases). CDR3 length: 15 residues. V dropped 6 bases and J dropped 3 bases, with 15 bases sitting between them. Per the germline V gene, CDR1 is SGHDT and CDR2 is YYEEEE. For the CDR3, the DNA is TGTGCCAGCACCCCAGGGCCGGGGGCTAATGAAAAACTGTTTTTT. It translates to CASTPGPGANEKLFF.

V usage is TRBV27 and J usage is TRBJ2-7, with D tentatively TRBD2 (6 bases). CDR1 is MNHEY, CDR2 SMNVEV, per germline (reference sequence). The CDR3 is 15 residues long. V gave up 5 bases and J gave up 2 bases, with 16 bases separating them. CDR3 nucleotide sequence: TGTGCCAGCAGTCCTTGGGGTAGCGGTCCCTACGAGCAGTACTTC. Translated, it gives CASSPWGSGPYEQYF.

The genes are TRBV28 and TRBJ2-5, with TRBD1 as a possible D gene (5 bases). The J call is uncertain, as TRBJ2-7 better fits the DNA end. Per the germline V gene, CDR1 is MDHEN and CDR2 is SYDVKM. The CDR3 covers 14 residues. Written as DNA, the CDR3 is TGTGCCAGCAGTTCCTCCGCAGGGCACTACGAGCAGTACTTC. Its translation is CASSSSAGHYEQYF.

The chain combines TRBV5-4 with TRBJ2-2; 11 nucleotides agree with TRBD1. From germline, CDR1 is SGHNT and CDR2 YYREEE (reference sequence). After removal of 0 bases from V and 4 bases from J, the junction contained 2 bases not matched to a gene. The CDR3 is made up of 16 amino acids. Written as DNA, the CDR3 is TGTGCCAGCAGCTTGGGGGGACAGGGGGTCACCGGGGAGCTGTTTTTT. This encodes CASSLGGQGVTGELFF.

This chain links TRBV13 with TRBJ2-7, with 12 bases matching TRBD2. Per the germline V gene, CDR1 is PRHDT and CDR2 is FYEKMQ (reference sequence). V shed 4 bases and J 6 bases; nucleotides not matched to a gene: 4. There are 14 residues in the CDR3. CDR3 DNA: TGTGCCAGCAGCTCTAGCGGGAGGGCATCCGAGCAGTACTTC. Residues: CASSSSGRASEQYF.

V is TRBV6-6 and J is TRBJ1-4, with D uncertain. The CDR3 loop spans 15 amino acids. Trimming left V 2 bases short and J 4 bases short, with 11 bases between. Germline loops: CDR1 MNHNY, CDR2 SVGAGI (reference sequence). CDR3: CASSYAPGVNEKLFF. DNA of the CDR3: TGTGCCAGCAGTTACGCCCCGGGTGTTAATGAAAAACTGTTTTTT.

V is TRBV5-1 and J is TRBJ1-5; D gene ambiguous. The germline V gene has CDR1 SGHRS and CDR2 YFSETQ. Between the trimmed V and J ends, which lost 0 bases and 1 base, there was a span of 2 bases. The CDR3 is made up of 13 amino acids. In nucleotides, the CDR3 is TGCGCCAGCAGCTTGGACAGCAATCAGCCCCAGCATTTT. As protein: CASSLDSNQPQHF.

The V call is TRBV5-6, the J call TRBJ2-5; D remains ambiguous. With the DNA end fitting TRBJ2-7 better, the J assignment may be wrong. CDR1 is SGHDT and CDR2 is YYEEEE in the germline V gene. The CDR3 is 12 residues long. The CDR3 spells CASSGVSYEQYF. The CDR3 coding sequence is TGTGCCAGCAGCGGAGTCTCCTACGAGCAGTACTTC.

This clone appeared a single time. The chain joins TRBV9 to TRBJ1-3; D is undetermined. V was clipped by 0 bases and J by 0 bases, with 7 bases between them. Germline values: CDR1 SGDLS, CDR2 YYNGEE. The CDR3 is 15 amino acids. The CDR3 loop is CASSVDGSSGNTIYF. The CDR3 DNA reads TGTGCCAGCAGCGTAGATGGGTCCTCTGGAAACACCATATATTTT.

V gene TRBV2 combines with J gene TRBJ2-7, with 7 bases fitting TRBD1. The germline CDR1 and CDR2 sequences are SNHLY and FYNNEI. CDR3 size: 13 residues. With 5 bases clipped from V and 5 bases from J, the junction kept 6 bases outside the gene matches. CDR3 sequence reads: CASSFDRADEQYF. In nucleotides, the CDR3 is TGTGCCAGCAGTTTCGACAGGGCCGACGAGCAGTACTTC. The complete variable domain, with remaining parts taken from reference TRBV2 and TRBJ2-7, reads EPEVTQTPSHQVTQMGQEVILRCVPISNHLYFYWYRQILGQKVEFLVSFYNNEISEKSEIFDDQFSVERPDGSNFTLKIRSTKLEDSAMYFCASSFDRADEQYFGPGTRLTVT.

V is TRBV11-2 and J is TRBJ2-1, with 11 bases fitting TRBD2. The length of the CDR3 is 14 residues. Losses at the gene ends were 8 bases for V and 2 bases for J; bases not matched to a gene: 2. Germline-derived CDR1 and CDR2 are SGHAT and FQNNGV. CDR3 bases: TGTGCCAGCGTACTAGCGGGGGCCTACAATGAGCAGTTCTTC. Its protein product is CASVLAGAYNEQFF.

This chain uses TRBV2 with TRBJ2-3, with 7 bases lining up with TRBD2. The CDR3 is 13 residues long. Germline CDR1 is SNHLY and CDR2 is FYNNEI. After removal of 7 bases from V and 2 bases from J, the junction contained 3 bases not matched to a gene. The CDR3 sequence: CASTSGYTDTQYF. The CDR3 bases are TGTGCCAGCACTAGCGGTTACACAGATACGCAGTATTTT.

This chain uses TRBV11-2 with TRBJ2-5, with D possibly matching TRBD1 (6 bases). The germline V gene encodes CDR1 SGHAT and CDR2 FQNNGV. The V and J ends lost 5 bases and 2 bases respectively, with 12 bases between them. CDR3 length: 14 residues. The CDR3 DNA follows: TGTGCCAGCAGCCCCCAGGGGCTTCAAGAGACCCAGTACTTC. It codes for CASSPQGLQETQYF.

The chain joins TRBV7-6 to TRBJ1-1; D may be TRBD1 (5 bases). Germline values: CDR1 SGHVS, CDR2 FNYEAQ. This CDR3 region has 13 residues. Trimming removed 5 bases at V and 1 base at J, with 8 bases between. CDR3 nucleotides: TGTGCCAGCAGCACGCAGGGGAACACTGAAGCTTTCTTT. Translated, it gives CASSTQGNTEAFF.

V and J are TRBV11-2 and TRBJ2-7, with D perhaps TRBD1 (7 bases). CDR3 length: 13 amino acids. V gave up 5 bases and J gave up 7 bases, with 15 bases separating them. Germline CDR1 reads SGHAT; CDR2 reads FQNNGV. CDR3 DNA sequence: TGTGCCAGCAGCCCCGACAGGGCGGGAGAGCAGTACTTC. Translating it yields CASSPDRAGEQYF.

The chain has TRBV30 and TRBJ2-7, with 7 bases that match TRBD2. V was pared by 1 base and J by 4 bases, with 4 bases of the junction left unmatched. The CDR3 consists of 13 residues. Germline CDR1 reads GTSNPN; CDR2 reads SVGIG (reference sequence). The DNA for the CDR3 is TGTGCCTGGAGTGCGGACGGGGGGTACGAGCAGTACTTC. This codes for CAWSADGGYEQYF.

The chain has TRBV4-2 and TRBJ2-5; D call uncertain. This CDR3 spans 16 amino acids. Germline CDR1 is LGHNA and CDR2 is YNFKEQ. Trimming pared 2 bases from V and 9 bases from J, leaving 22 bases between. CDR3 coding DNA: TGTGCCAGCAGCCAATCCCTGGTGGATGTAGGTGGGGCCCAGTACTTC. Its protein is CASSQSLVDVGGAQYF.